This T cell receptor (beta chain) derives from a study of siplizumab effects on memory and regulatory T cells. Study-level findings and limits: Siplizumab led to significantly less abundant alloreactive sequences that could be traced back to unstimulated CD4+ memory cells. In siplizumab conditions, mappable alloreactive CD4+ clones averaged about 64% Treg-derived, against about 27% in controls. Whether proliferating Tregs in siplizumab cultures suppress was not functionally confirmed. Roughly 75-97% of proliferating CD4+ or CD8+ clones lacked a naive or memory phenotype that could be assigned.

TCRdb keeps only in-frame clones here, not all; method: immunoSEQ multiplex PCR. The table records roughly 50,000 clones, under 98% of them present only once. CDR3 size: 12 residues. Germline CDR1 is MNHNS and CDR2 is SASEGT. V dropped 6 bases and J dropped 6 bases, with 11 bases sitting between them. About this clone itself: Antigen specificity is unknown.

Sequenced: naive CD4+ T cells sorted from blood. This chain connects TRBV6-1 to TRBJ1-1; unclear D gene. This sequence was found in a human donor in good health. This chain's CDR3 is CASSLRRSEAFF. The CDR3 DNA reads as TGTGCCAGCAGCCTCCGCAGATCTGAAGCTTTCTTT.